These T cell receptor beta chains were read from a single sample in a study of response to subunit inactivated influenza vaccine. TCRdb processed the RT-PCR reads anew with MiXCR; each CDR3 protein has one entry. Among about 520,000 distinct CDR3 sequences listed, around 25% were seen once. This sample comprised CD4+ T cells sorted from PBMCs, obtained 5 days after vaccination. The receptors come from a man between 45 and 60 years old who received an inactivated influenza vaccine. Both conserved end residues are part of each CDR3. A D gene is named only where the DNA matches it firmly. Some rows have no size entry. The others give once, few or many, or a class for an expanded clone.

clone size | D gene | J gene | V gene | CDR3 protein | CDR3 DNA
- | - | TRBJ2-3 | TRBV9 | CASRRDTTSTDTQYF | TGTGCCAGCAGGCGGGACACAACTAGCACAGATACGCAGTATTTT
few | TRBD1 | TRBJ2-7 | TRBV9 | CASSPGQGANYEQYF | TGTGCCAGCAGCCCCGGACAGGGGGCCAACTACGAGCAGTACTTC
- | TRBD2 | TRBJ2-3 | TRBV7-2 | CASSLGLAGLTDTEYF | TGTGCCAGCAGCTTAGGGCTAGCGGGCCTCACAGATACGGAGTATTTT
- | TRBD1 | TRBJ2-5 | TRBV6-1 | CASSPRQGKYQETQYF | TGTGCCAGCAGTCCACGACAGGGAAAGTACCAAGAGACCCAGTACTTC
few | - | TRBJ2-2 | TRBV6-1 | CAIRRGQYTGELFF | TGTGCCATTAGACGCGGACAGTATACCGGGGAGCTGTTTTTT
- | TRBD2 | TRBJ2-1 | TRBV15 | CATSRDSPGGRYNEQFF | TGTGCCACCAGCAGAGATAGTCCGGGGGGGCGCTACAATGAGCAGTTCTTC
- | TRBD2 | TRBJ2-5 | TRBV7-7 | CASSLDVGGETQYF | TGTGCTAGCAGCTTAGACGTGGGAGGGGAGACCCAGTACTTC
- | - | TRBJ2-2 | TRBV5-1 | CASRYFTGNPNTGELFF | TGCGCCAGCAGGTACTTCACCGGAAACCCGAACACCGGGGAGCTGTTTTTT
few | - | TRBJ2-6 | TRBV6-2/TRBV6-3 | CASSYPPSWPFFSGANVLTF | TGTGCCAGCAGTTACCCCCCCTCTTGGCCATTTTTCTCTGGGGCCAACGTCCTGACTTTC
once | TRBD2 | TRBJ2-7 | TRBV4-2 | CARSPGRQGLAGGYEQYF | TGTGCCAGGAGCCCCGGGCGACAGGGGCTAGCGGGAGGCTACGAGCAGTACTTC
- | TRBD2 | TRBJ2-4 | TRBV3-1 | CASSQKREDKNIQYF | TGTGCCAGCAGCCAAAAGCGGGAGGACAAAAACATTCAGTACTTC
few | - | TRBJ2-3 | TRBV4-3 | CASSQELTVPDTQYF | TGCGCCAGCAGCCAAGAGCTGACCGTCCCAGATACGCAGTATTTT
- | - | TRBJ1-6 | TRBV5-1 | CASSFRTDYNSPLHF | TGCGCCAGCAGCTTCAGAACAGATTATAATTCACCCCTCCACTTT
- | TRBD1 | TRBJ2-1 | TRBV29-1 | CSGKTGNYNEQLF | TGCAGCGGGAAGACAGGGAACTACAATGAGCAGTTGTTC
- | TRBD2 | TRBJ2-1 | TRBV28 | CASSVAGAYNEQFF | TGTGCCAGCAGTGTAGCGGGAGCCTACAATGAGCAGTTCTTC
- | TRBD2 | TRBJ2-1 | TRBV5-1 | CASSLSGRANSYNEQFF | TGCGCCAGCAGCTTGTCCGGGAGGGCTAACTCCTACAATGAGCAGTTCTTC
- | - | TRBJ1-1 | TRBV12-5 | CASGLGGHNEAFF | TGTGCTAGTGGTTTGGGGGGACATAATGAAGCTTTCTTT
few | TRBD2 | TRBJ2-2 | TRBV12-3/TRBV12-4 | CASSLSGGPNTGELFF | TGTGCCAGCAGTCTTAGCGGGGGGCCGAACACCGGGGAGCTGTTTTTT
- | - | TRBJ2-3 | TRBV28 | CASGSRTVFRDTQYF | TGTGCCAGCGGTTCCAGGACCGTTTTTAGGGATACGCAGTATTTT
few | - | TRBJ2-5 | TRBV7-2 | CASSPLGGATRETQYF | TGTGCCAGCAGCCCCCTCGGTGGGGCAACGAGAGAGACCCAGTACTTC
few | - | TRBJ2-2 | TRBV11-2 | CASADTPTGELFF | TGTGCCAGTGCGGATACTCCAACCGGGGAGCTGTTTTTT
- | - | TRBJ2-3 | TRBV5-1 | CASSSAGRTISTDTQYF | TGCGCCAGCAGCTCTGCGGGACGGACGATCAGCACAGATACGCAGTATTTT
- | TRBD2 | TRBJ2-3 | TRBV6-1 | CASGTSEGADTQYF | TGTGCCAGCGGCACTAGCGAAGGGGCAGATACGCAGTATTTT
- | - | TRBJ2-3 | TRBV29-1 | CTVGSTDTQYF | TGCACCGTAGGTAGCACAGATACGCAGTATTTT
- | TRBD2 | TRBJ2-5 | TRBV12-3/TRBV12-4 | CASGVAGGPGKTQYF | TGTGCCAGCGGCGTAGCGGGAGGGCCAGGAAAGACCCAGTACTTC
- | - | TRBJ1-2 | TRBV5-1 | CASSQAGTAYGYTF | TGCGCCAGCAGCCAAGCCGGGACTGCCTATGGCTACACCTTC
- | TRBD2 | TRBJ2-1 | TRBV6-2/TRBV6-3 | CASRILGTSGQGEQFF | TGTGCCAGCAGAATCCTCGGGACTAGCGGCCAGGGGGAGCAGTTCTTC
- | - | TRBJ1-4 | TRBV10-3 | CAISDISGGEKLFF | TGTGCCATCAGTGACATCTCTGGGGGTGAAAAACTGTTTTTT
- | TRBD1 | TRBJ2-1 | TRBV11-1 | CASSTPTGGGEQFF | TGTGCCAGCAGCACCCCAACAGGGGGCGGTGAGCAGTTCTTC
- | - | TRBJ2-7 | TRBV3-1 | CASSQTGWGLKGYEQYF | TGTGCCAGCAGCCAAACGGGGTGGGGTCTCAAGGGCTACGAGCAGTACTTC
- | TRBD2 | TRBJ2-7 | TRBV7-2 | CASRATSGNCEQYF | TGTGCCAGCAGGGCGACTAGCGGGAACTGCGAGCAGTACTTC
- | - | TRBJ2-3 | TRBV5-1 | CASSLEDTDTQYF | TGCGCCAGCAGCTTGGAAGACACAGATACGCAGTATTTT
- | - | TRBJ2-4 | TRBV7-2 | CASSSTVGQNIQYF | TGTGCCAGCAGCTCCACCGTGGGCCAAAACATTCAGTACTTC
few | TRBD2 | TRBJ2-1 | TRBV7-7 | CASSRGLASSDEQFF | TGTGCCAGCAGCCGCGGACTAGCGTCCTCGGATGAGCAGTTCTTC
many | - | TRBJ2-2 | TRBV5-1 | CASSLVRGTGELFF | TGCGCCAGCAGCTTGGTGAGGGGTACCGGGGAGCTGTTTTTT
many | - | TRBJ1-1 | TRBV28 | CASSLPGTEAFF | TGTGCCAGCAGTTTACCGGGTACTGAAGCTTTCTTT
- | - | TRBJ2-2 | TRBV5-1 | CASSLEPRGTGELFF | TGCGCCAGCAGCTTGGAGCCCAGGGGAACCGGGGAGCTGTTTTTT
few | - | TRBJ2-7 | TRBV28 | CASSPWGYEQYF | TGTGCCAGCAGTCCATGGGGCTACGAGCAGTACTTC
few | - | TRBJ1-2 | TRBV27 | CASSLSGGEGYTF | TGTGCCAGCAGTTTATCGGGGGGCGAGGGCTACACCTTC
- | TRBD1 | TRBJ2-7 | TRBV6-1 | CASSTPTGTGTYEQYF | TGTGCCAGCAGTACGCCCACCGGGACAGGGACCTACGAGCAGTACTTC
once | - | TRBJ2-5 | TRBV11-2 | CASSGWRETWETQYF | TGTGCCAGCAGCGGCTGGAGGGAGACGTGGGAGACCCAGTACTTC
- | TRBD1 | TRBJ2-3 | TRBV25-1 | CASSPRDRGPPYF | TGTGCCAGCAGTCCGAGAGACAGGGGCCCCCCGTATTTT
- | - | TRBJ2-3 | TRBV12-3/TRBV12-4 | CASSLLMGEASTQYF | TGTGCCAGCAGTCTCCTTATGGGGGAGGCGTCTACGCAGTATTTT
few | - | TRBJ2-3 | TRBV14 | CASSTITTERQYF | TGTGCCAGCAGCACTATTACGACCGAAAGACAGTATTTT
few | TRBD1 | TRBJ2-1 | TRBV29-1 | CSTTRDSNEQFF | TGCAGCACTACCCGGGACAGTAACGAGCAGTTCTTC
few | TRBD1 | TRBJ1-2 | TRBV6-2/TRBV6-3 | CASSYRQGNYGYTF | TGTGCCAGCAGTTATCGACAGGGAAACTATGGCTACACCTTC
- | TRBD2 | TRBJ2-1 | TRBV15 | CATSRFGGGAYEQFF | TGTGCCACCAGCAGGTTTGGCGGGGGGGCGTATGAGCAGTTCTTC
- | - | TRBJ1-1 | TRBV7-6 | CASSLEWGSTEAFF | TGTGCCAGCAGCTTAGAGTGGGGATCCACTGAAGCTTTCTTT
few | TRBD2 | TRBJ2-2 | TRBV20-1 | CSAASGGTGELFF | TGCAGTGCCGCCTCGGGGGGGACCGGGGAGCTGTTTTTT
- | - | TRBJ1-5 | TRBV10-3 | CAISESEDSNQPQHF | TGTGCCATCAGTGAGTCGGAGGATAGCAATCAGCCCCAGCATTTT
- | - | TRBJ2-2 | TRBV21-1 | CASSKGGGRFTGELFF | TGTGCCAGCAGCAAAGGTGGCGGGAGGTTCACCGGGGAGCTGTTTTTT
- | - | TRBJ2-6 | TRBV12-3/TRBV12-4 | CASTPGTTAGANVLTF | TGTGCCAGCACCCCCGGGACAACCGCTGGGGCCAACGTCCTGACTTTC